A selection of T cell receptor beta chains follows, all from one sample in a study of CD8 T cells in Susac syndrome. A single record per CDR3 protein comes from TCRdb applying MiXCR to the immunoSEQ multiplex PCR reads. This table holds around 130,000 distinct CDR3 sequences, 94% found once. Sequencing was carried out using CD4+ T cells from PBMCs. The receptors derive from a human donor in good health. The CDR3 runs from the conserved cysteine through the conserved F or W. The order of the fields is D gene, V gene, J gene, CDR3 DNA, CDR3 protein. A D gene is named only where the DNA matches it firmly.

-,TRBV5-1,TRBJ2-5,TGCGCCAGCAGCTTGACGCGTTCAGGCCAGGAGACCCAGTACTTC,CASSLTRSGQETQYF
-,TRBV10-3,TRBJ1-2,TGTGCCACCCAGGATAAAAAGCAGACGGATGGCTACACCTTC,CATQDKKQTDGYTF
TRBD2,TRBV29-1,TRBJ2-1,TGCAGCGTCGTTACTACTAGCGGGAGGCCCAATGAGCAGTTCTTC,CSVVTTSGRPNEQFF
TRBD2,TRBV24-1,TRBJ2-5,TGTGCCACCAGTGATTTCCCTAGCGGGGAAGAGACCCAGTACTTC,CATSDFPSGEETQYF
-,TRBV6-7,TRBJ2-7,TGTGCCAGCAGTTACCGGGCCTCCTACGAGCAGTACTTC,CASSYRASYEQYF
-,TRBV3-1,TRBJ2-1,TGTGCCAGCAGCCCTCCTAAGGGTAGCGGATCCTACAATGAGCAGTTCTTC,CASSPPKGSGSYNEQFF
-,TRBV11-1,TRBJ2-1,TGTGCCAGCAGCTTATTCAACAATGAGCAGTTCTTC,CASSLFNNEQFF
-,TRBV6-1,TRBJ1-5,TGTGCCAGCATGGAATCCTATGCTCGGCAGCCCCAGCATTTT,CASMESYARQPQHF
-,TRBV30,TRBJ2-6,TGTGCCTGGCGCCAGGTATCTGGGGCCAACGTCCTGACTTTC,CAWRQVSGANVLTF
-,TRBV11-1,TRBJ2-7,TGTGCCAGCAGCCCGGGGACTTCGCCCTACGAGCAGTACTTC,CASSPGTSPYEQYF
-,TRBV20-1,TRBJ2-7,TGCAGTGACATGCGGGAGCAGTACTTC,CSDMREQYF
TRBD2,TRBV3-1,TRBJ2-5,TGTGCCAGCAGCCAAGATGTCGGGGGGAGTGAGACCCAGTACTTC,CASSQDVGGSETQYF
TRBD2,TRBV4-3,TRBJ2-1,TGCGCCAGCAGCCGAATACTAGCGGGAGGCTATAATGAGCAGTTCTTC,CASSRILAGGYNEQFF
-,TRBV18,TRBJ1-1,TGTGCCAGCTCACCAAGCCAGGGGAGCACTGAAGCTTTCTTT,CASSPSQGSTEAFF
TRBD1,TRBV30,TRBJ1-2,TGTGCCTGGGACAGGGGCAACTATGGCTACACCTTC,CAWDRGNYGYTF